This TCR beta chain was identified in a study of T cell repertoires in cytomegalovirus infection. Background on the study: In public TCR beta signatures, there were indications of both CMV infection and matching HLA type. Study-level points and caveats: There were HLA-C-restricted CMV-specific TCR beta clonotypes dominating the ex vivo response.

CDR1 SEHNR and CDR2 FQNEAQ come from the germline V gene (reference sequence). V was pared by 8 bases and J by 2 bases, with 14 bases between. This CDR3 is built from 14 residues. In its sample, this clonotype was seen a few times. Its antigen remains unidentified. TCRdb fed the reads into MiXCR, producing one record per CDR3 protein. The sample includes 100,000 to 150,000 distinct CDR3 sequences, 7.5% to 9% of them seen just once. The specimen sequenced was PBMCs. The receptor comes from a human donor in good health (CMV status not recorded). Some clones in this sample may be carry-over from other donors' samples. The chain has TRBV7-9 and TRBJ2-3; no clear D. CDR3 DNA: TGTGCCAGCCTACCTACCGGGTACACAGATACGCAGTATTTT. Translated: CASLPTGYTDTQYF. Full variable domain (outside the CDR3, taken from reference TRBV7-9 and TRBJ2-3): DTGVSQNPRHKITKRGQNVTFRCDPISEHNRLYWYRQTLGQGPEFLTYFQNEAQLEKSRLLSDRFSAERPKGSFSTLEIQRTEQGDSAMYLCASLPTGYTDTQYFGPGTRLTVL.